This entry lists 21 T cell receptor beta chains sequenced from one sample in a study of blood T cell repertoires in COVID-19. Method: immunoSEQ multiplex PCR; TCRdb's copy keeps in-frame clones and lacks some. The sample carries tens of thousands of clones, less than 85% recorded once. Input material: peripheral blood. Receptor source: a human donor in a cohort sampled during active COVID-19.

The chain employs TRBV10-2 and TRBJ2-5, with D unresolved. Looked up from germline, CDR1 is WSHSY and CDR2 is SAAADI. This CDR3 comprises 14 residues. With 8 bases removed from V and 2 bases from J, the gap between germline ends came to 15 bases. This CDR3 reads CASSKTQRQETQYF. The CDR3 DNA reads as TGCGCCAGCTCGAAGACTCAAAGACAAGAGACCCAGTACTTC.

The J gene is TRBJ2-7, the V gene TRBV3-1 (or the pseudogene TRBV3-2), with 12 bases matching TRBD2. V shed 1 base and J 3 bases; nucleotides not matched to a gene: 7. From germline, CDR1 is LGHDT and CDR2 YNNKEL (reference sequence). The CDR3 sequence is 17 residues long. This CDR3 reads CASSQASPGLAGYEQYF. In nucleotides, the CDR3 is TGTGCCAGCAGCCAAGCTTCCCCGGGACTAGCGGGCTACGAGCAGTACTTC.

In regard to this clone: At one of its ends the junction is not consistent with the germline gene, which may arise from a read error. The V and J genes are TRBV7-7 and TRBJ2-1; TRBD2 matches at 8 bases. Germline V gives CDR1 SSHAT, CDR2 FNYEAQ (reference sequence). The CDR3 has 15 residues. The CDR3 sequence is CASSLASGGYNEQFF. Here the CDR3 DNA reads TGTGCTAGCAGCTTAGCCAGCGGGGGATACAATGAGCAGTTCTTC.

This clone came up once. The chain links TRBV7-2 to TRBJ2-3; D possibly corresponds to TRBD2 (5 bases). The CDR3 totals 17 residues. Trimming pared 1 base from V and 0 bases from J, leaving 14 bases between. Germline assignment: CDR1 SGHTA and CDR2 FQGNSA. CDR3: CASSLEISGISTDTQYF. CDR3 bases: TGTGCCAGCAGCTTAGAGATCTCGGGAATTAGCACAGATACGCAGTATTTT.

As to this clone: Other nucleotide sequences in the sample specify the same CDR3. V is TRBV18 and J is TRBJ2-7; 7 bases align to TRBD1. The CDR3 runs to 16 residues. CDR1 and CDR2 (germline): KGHSH, LQKENI. The V and J ends lost 0 bases and 2 bases, in that order; junction bases with no gene match: 7. The CDR3 here is CASSPPSRGRAYEQYF. The CDR3 nucleotides are TGTGCCAGCTCACCACCTAGTAGGGGGCGAGCCTACGAGCAGTACTTC.

The chain links TRBV7-9 to TRBJ2-7; 14 bases match TRBD2. CDR3 length: 16 amino acids. Germline V gives CDR1 SEHNR, CDR2 FQNEAQ (reference sequence). V lost 4 bases and J lost 2; bases outside the gene matches: 4. DNA for the CDR3: TGTGCCAGCAGCTCGGGACTAGCGGGGGTTCCCTACGAGCAGTACTTC. Translated, it gives CASSSGLAGVPYEQYF. Complete variable domain (other parts from reference TRBV7-9 and TRBJ2-7): DTGVSQNPRHKITKRGQNVTFRCDPISEHNRLYWYRQTLGQGPEFLTYFQNEAQLEKSRLLSDRFSAERPKGSFSTLEIQRTEQGDSAMYLCASSSGLAGVPYEQYFGPGTRLTVT.

V is TRBV14 and J is TRBJ2-1; 7 bases agree with TRBD1. V dropped 5 bases and J dropped 2; count of bases not matched to a gene: 6. CDR1 and CDR2 from the germline V gene are SGHDN and FVKESK. This CDR3 contains 15 residues. The CDR3 spells CASSFRDSTYNEQFF. In DNA form, the CDR3 reads TGTGCCAGCAGCTTCCGGGACAGTACCTACAATGAGCAGTTCTTC.

This clone was observed a single time. The chain carries TRBV6-1 and TRBJ1-6; no reliable D call. In germline, CDR1 is MNHNS, CDR2 SASEGT. The CDR3 extends over 14 amino acids. Deletions cut 2 bases from V and 4 bases from J, with 6 bases between. The CDR3 here is CASSEPGYNSPLHF. CDR3 DNA: TGTGCCAGCAGTGAACCCGGTTATAATTCACCCCTCCACTTT.

This rearrangement joins TRBV6-6 to TRBJ1-5, with D unresolved. The CDR3 extends over 14 amino acids. Germline CDR1 reads MNHNY; CDR2 reads SVGAGI (reference sequence). Deletions cut 10 bases from V and 6 bases from J, with 19 bases between. The chain's CDR3 is CATQEWASRQPQHF. The CDR3 nucleotides read TGTGCCACCCAAGAGTGGGCATCCCGTCAGCCCCAGCATTTT.

This clone was observed a single time. The chain carries TRBV7-2 and TRBJ2-2; 9 bases fit TRBD2. Germline V CDR1 and CDR2: SGHTA, FQGNSA. The V gene end was trimmed by 0 bases and the J gene end by 6 bases; junction bases not matched to a gene: 5. This CDR3 comprises 16 residues. The CDR3 nucleotides read TGTGCCAGCAGCTTAGCGCAGCGGGGGGCCCCCGGGGAGCTGTTTTTT. Encoded protein: CASSLAQRGAPGELFF.

The genes are TRBV6-6 and TRBJ2-5; D is possibly TRBD1 (6 bases). Germline-derived CDR1 and CDR2 are MNHNY and SVGAGI (reference sequence). Trimming shortened V by 8 bases and J by 5 bases, and 21 bases separated the two germline ends. This CDR3 is 15 amino acids long. The CDR3 loop is CASAPHQGRGETQYF. As DNA, the CDR3 is TGTGCCAGCGCCCCTCACCAGGGGCGAGGGGAGACCCAGTACTTC.

V is TRBV7-2 and J is TRBJ1-6; the D is unclear. V shed 4 bases and J shed 10 bases, with 11 bases lying between them. The CDR3 length is 13 residues. CDR1 and CDR2 (germline): SGHTA, FQGNSA. CDR3 nucleotide sequence: TGTGCCAGCAGCTCCCACACAGACTCACCCCTCCACTTT. Protein: CASSSHTDSPLHF.

V and J are TRBV7-2 and TRBJ2-1; TRBD2 agrees at 7 bases. Per the germline V gene, CDR1 is SGHTA and CDR2 is FQGNSA. Germline trimming cut 5 bases from V and 4 bases from J; bases unmatched to any gene: 5. This CDR3 spans 14 amino acids. CDR3 sequence: CASSRGDYYNEQFF. In DNA, the CDR3 is TGTGCCAGCAGCCGGGGGGATTATTACAATGAGCAGTTCTTC.

The rearrangement links TRBV5-6 to TRBJ1-6, with 11 bases identical to TRBD1. The CDR3 is 17 residues long. Trimming took 4 bases from V and 8 from J; bases not matched to a gene: 11. Germline V lookup: CDR1 SGHDT, CDR2 YYEEEE. The CDR3 protein is CASSAAGTGGEDSPLHF. The CDR3 DNA follows: TGTGCCAGCAGCGCAGCGGGGACAGGGGGAGAAGATTCACCCCTCCACTTT.

This clone appeared once. The CDR3 DNA reads as TGCAGCGTCCTTGACAGGGGACAAACGGGCACAAGCAATCAGCCCCAGCATTTT. Its protein product is CSVLDRGQTGTSNQPQHF. This chain uses TRBV29-1 with TRBJ1-5; the match to TRBD1 covers 8 bases. J lost 1 base, V lost 6 bases, and 17 bases had no gene match. The germline V gene encodes CDR1 SQVTM and CDR2 ANQGSEA. The CDR3 is 18 residues long.

This sequence joins TRBV5-1 and TRBJ1-2; weak D call: TRBD1 (6 bases). There are 15 residues in the CDR3. Germline-derived CDR1 and CDR2 are SGHRS and YFSETQ. Between the trimmed V and J ends, which lost 0 bases and 6 bases, there was a span of 15 bases. DNA of the CDR3: TGCGCCAGCAGCTTGGAGAGCCCGGCAGGGGATGGCTACACCTTC. Translation gives CASSLESPAGDGYTF.

Here the CDR3 DNA reads TGCGCCAGCAGCTTTGGAGGACCAGTGAACACTGAAGCTTTCTTT. Amino acid sequence: CASSFGGPVNTEAFF. This chain connects TRBV5-1 to TRBJ1-1; D not resolved. This CDR3 spans 15 amino acids. V was pared by 2 bases and J by 0 bases, with 11 bases between. Per the germline V gene, CDR1 is SGHRS and CDR2 is YFSETQ.

The chain employs TRBV7-2 and TRBJ2-5; 11 nucleotides agree with TRBD2. Germline V lookup: CDR1 SGHTA, CDR2 FQGNSA. Trimming cost V 6 bases and J 4 bases; bases outside gene matches: 7. CDR3 length: 15 residues. CDR3 region: CASRPTSGGGETQYF. The CDR3 region has the DNA TGTGCCAGCAGACCTACTAGCGGGGGAGGAGAGACCCAGTACTTC.

This clone was seen only a few times. DNA for the CDR3: TGTGCCTGGAGTAGTCAGGACTTACTTAATTCACCCCTCCACTTT. It codes for CAWSSQDLLNSPLHF. The genes are TRBV30 and TRBJ1-6; D is unclear. From germline, CDR1 is GTSNPN and CDR2 SVGIG (reference sequence). This CDR3 spans 15 amino acids. With 2 bases removed from V and 6 bases from J, the gap between germline ends came to 14 bases.

This chain links TRBV28 with TRBJ2-3; 7 bases line up with TRBD1. J gave up 2 bases and V 5 bases, and 7 bases lay outside the gene matches. Looked up from germline, CDR1 is MDHEN and CDR2 is SYDVKM. This CDR3 spans 15 amino acids. CDR3 region: CASSPGTAYTDTQYF. The CDR3 bases are TGTGCCAGCAGTCCCGGGACAGCGTACACAGATACGCAGTATTTT.

CDR3 sequence: CASSPRQGSYGYTF. CDR3 nucleotides: TGTGCCAGCAGCCCGAGACAGGGATCGTATGGCTACACCTTC. This sequence joins TRBV7-2 and TRBJ1-2, with 7 bases identical to TRBD1. J lost 5 bases, V lost 5 bases, and 8 bases had no gene match. The CDR3 runs to 14 residues. The germline V gene encodes CDR1 SGHTA and CDR2 FQGNSA.